This entry describes one T cell receptor (beta chain). The antigen is undetermined. This may be a read error: a much more frequent sequence differs by one nucleotide. The source of the sample is a study of post-analysis software for immune sequencing data. The study's findings and limits: Elevated frequency relative to controls characterized 4 or 5 TRBV segments in patients, TRBV5-6, TRBV5-1 and TRBV20-1 among them. Normalized Chao1 diversity in multiple sclerosis patients fell significantly below that of controls. Batch-mates among the samples co-clustered strongly by F measure.

Unique-molecular-identifier-tagged TCR beta cDNA libraries were used. TCRdb itself ran the PCR reads through MiXCR, one entry per CDR3 protein. The data hold fewer than 850,000 distinct CDR3 sequences, with 30% observed a single time. Germline CDR1 is SQVTM and CDR2 is ANQGSEA. This CDR3 is built from 12 residues. The sequence was obtained from a girl between 5 and 17 years old with multiple sclerosis. The V call is TRBV29-1, the J call TRBJ2-5, with 7 bases fitting TRBD2. Sequencing used blood. CDR3 sequence (DNA): TGCGGCGTTGGGACGGGGGGAGAGACCCAGTACTTC. Translation gives CGVGTGGETQYF.